A single sample is the source of the 7 T cell receptor beta chains below, sequenced in a study of T cells in localized non-small cell lung cancer. Profiling relied on immunoSEQ multiplex PCR, and the TCRdb table lists in-frame clones only, not all of them. The sample holds approximately 30,000 clones, more than 75% seen once. Material: peripheral blood, obtained before any cancer treatment. These TCRs come from a male donor older than 55 with stage III lung adenocarcinoma.

The rearrangement links TRBV10-1 to TRBJ2-1, with unresolved D. V gave up 2 bases and J gave up 11 bases, with 16 bases separating them. The germline V gene has CDR1 WNHNN and CDR2 SYGVQD (reference sequence). The CDR3 sequence is 14 residues long. The CDR3 protein is CASSEKVGVLKQFF. The CDR3, as DNA: TGCGCCAGCAGTGAGAAGGTAGGAGTGTTAAAGCAGTTCTTC.

The V gene is TRBV2, the J gene TRBJ2-1; 12 bases fit TRBD2. Germline-derived CDR1 and CDR2 are SNHLY and FYNNEI. Trimming took 8 bases from V and 6 from J; bases not matched to a gene: 14. This CDR3 is built from 17 residues. Here the CDR3 reads CASLLPGLAGGFNEQFF. The CDR3 DNA reads TGTGCCAGCCTCCTCCCGGGGCTAGCGGGAGGGTTCAATGAGCAGTTCTTC.

This CDR3 is CASSSRLDGEQFF. The DNA for the CDR3 is TGTGCCAGCAGCTCAAGACTAGATGGGGAGCAGTTCTTC. V and J are TRBV7-2 and TRBJ2-1; D may be TRBD2 (6 bases). Trimming removed 4 bases at V and 10 bases at J, with 14 bases between. The CDR3 is made up of 13 amino acids. In germline, CDR1 is SGHTA, CDR2 FQGNSA.

This chain connects TRBV5-1 to TRBJ1-2; 10 bases fit TRBD1. The V gene's germline CDR1 is SGHRS and CDR2 YFSETQ. The CDR3 length is 14 residues. Trimming took 6 bases from V and 4 from J; bases not matched to a gene: 6. The CDR3 nucleotides are TGCGCCAGCAACGGGGGACAGGGGCGCTATGGCTACACCTTC. Amino acids: CASNGGQGRYGYTF.

This clone appeared a few times. This chain links TRBV11-2 with TRBJ1-2; a weak D match, TRBD1 (5 bases). Germline values: CDR1 SGHAT, CDR2 FQNNGV. This CDR3 is built from 14 residues. Trimming took off 0 bases at V and 8 bases at J, with 13 bases between the two ends. This chain's CDR3 is CASSLDHGQGGYTF. CDR3 sequence (DNA): TGTGCCAGCAGCTTAGATCACGGGCAGGGAGGCTACACCTTC.

The chain carries TRBV5-6 and TRBJ2-7, with a tentative D call TRBD1 (5 bases). Between the trimmed V and J ends, which lost 5 bases and 1 base, there was a span of 10 bases. The CDR3 is 13 amino acids. Germline V gene lookup returns CDR1 SGHDT and CDR2 YYEEEE. CDR3: CASSTDTSYEQYF. CDR3 sequence (DNA): TGTGCCAGCAGTACGGACACGTCCTACGAGCAGTACTTC. The entire variable domain, with the rest obtained from reference TRBV5-6 and TRBJ2-7, is as follows: DAGVTQSPTHLIKTRGQQVTLRCSPKSGHDTVSWYQQALGQGPQFIFQYYEEEERQRGNFPDRFSGHQFPNYSSELNVNALLLGDSALYLCASSTDTSYEQYFGPGTRLTVT.

This chain uses TRBV27 with TRBJ1-5; D gene uncertain. Germline loops: CDR1 MNHEY, CDR2 SMNVEV (reference sequence). The CDR3 length is 17 residues. Trimming stripped 0 bases from V and 0 bases from J, with 12 bases between. CDR3: CASSLSWRLYSNQPQHF. CDR3 sequence (DNA): TGTGCCAGCAGTTTATCGTGGCGGTTGTATAGCAATCAGCCCCAGCATTTT.